A selection of T cell receptor beta chains follows, all from one sample in a study of T cell changes during pregnancy in multiple sclerosis. The method was immunoSEQ multiplex PCR; TCRdb's version includes in-frame clones alone and lacks a portion of them. The sample gives 30,000 to 40,000 clones, roughly nine tenths of which show up once; less than 6.5% is in the top ten. Sequenced material: peripheral blood, taken in the third trimester of pregnancy. The receptors come from a female donor in good health, enrolled as a control in a pregnancy study. CDR3s leave out the opening cysteine and the closing phenylalanine or tryptophan.

V gene,CDR3 protein
TRBV5-1,ASSLAGRGTTYEQY
TRBV5-1,ASGGLAGTYNEQF
TRBV6-6,ASNLQGLKEKLF
TRBV5-1,ASSLGSGGGYQETQY
TRBV7-8,ASSSLFSGRDNEQF
TRBV5-1,ASSLDGAGRGTEAF
TRBV4-1,ASSQGGLAGGAVYNEQF
TRBV14,ASSHRQGRSTEAF
TRBV5-5,ASSPRDRYMNTEAF
TRBV10-1,ASSRMGGEAF
TRBV7-2,ASSLDRARYEQY
TRBV6-4,ASSSSGETGELF
TRBV27,ASSLQGNEQF
TRBV9,ASSQRQSGNTIY
TRBV11-2,ASSLSGVSGGAYEQF
TRBV7-2,ASSSRGGYT
TRBV7-9,ASSLGLGGAEAF
TRBV19,ASKGDSGANVLT
TRBV7-2,ASSQGTGVLNEQF
TRBV6-4,ASSDGGENGEQF
TRBV28,ASIIKAGGGWDTEAF
TRBV6-5,ASRETNTGIYTQY
TRBV7-8,ASSPVGGFSYEQY
TRBV7-8,ASSLARSIPASYNEQF
TRBV2,ASRAVMNTGELF
TRBV6-1,ASKGLALSDTQY
TRBV7-2,ASSFVQDHYEQY
TRBV30,AWGPDQPQH
TRBV7-9,ASSPGVLRVGEKLF
TRBV11-3,ASSPGGAENTEAF
TRBV28,ASSISGFGYEQY